The present TCR beta chain was sequenced within a study of T cell repertoires in cytomegalovirus infection. Study details: CMV epitopes, recently identified HLA-C-restricted and well-studied HLA-B-restricted, were used. Public TCR beta signatures marked donors with CMV infection and the matching HLA.

This clonotype came up a few times. What it binds is not known. General study points: There were HLA-C-restricted CMV-specific TCR beta clonotypes dominating the ex vivo response.

TCRdb reanalysed the reads using MiXCR and keeps one entry per CDR3 protein. Altogether 350,000 to 400,000 distinct CDR3 sequences are present, approximately 35% being singletons, with the ten largest covering about 14%. The clonotype was recovered from a human donor in good health (CMV status not recorded). Some clones in this sample may be carry-over from other donors' samples. The source was cultured PBMCs, collected from culture after CMV antigen stimulation.

CDR3 amino acids: CASSLGRGGSEQFF. The CDR3 DNA sequence: TGTGCCAGCAGCTTAGGGAGGGGCGGAAGTGAGCAGTTCTTC. The V and J genes are TRBV7-3 and TRBJ2-1, with 7 positions matching TRBD2. The CDR3 totals 14 residues. Germline V lookup: CDR1 SGHTA, CDR2 FQGTGA. J was trimmed by 9 bases and V by 2 bases; bases with no gene match: 7.